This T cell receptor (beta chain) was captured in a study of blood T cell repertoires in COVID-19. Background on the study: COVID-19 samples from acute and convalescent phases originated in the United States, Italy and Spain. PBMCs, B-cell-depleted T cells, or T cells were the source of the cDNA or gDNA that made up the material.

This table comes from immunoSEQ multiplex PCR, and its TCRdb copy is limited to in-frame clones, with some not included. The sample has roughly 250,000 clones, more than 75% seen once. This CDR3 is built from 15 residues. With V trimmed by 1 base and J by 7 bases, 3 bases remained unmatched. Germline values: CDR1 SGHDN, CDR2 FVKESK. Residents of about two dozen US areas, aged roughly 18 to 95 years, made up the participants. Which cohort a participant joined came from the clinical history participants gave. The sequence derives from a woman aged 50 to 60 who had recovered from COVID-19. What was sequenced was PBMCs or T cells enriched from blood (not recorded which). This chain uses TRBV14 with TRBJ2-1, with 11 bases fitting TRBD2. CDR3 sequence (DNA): TGTGCCAGCAGCCAAGCACTAGCGGGAGAAAATGAGCAGTTCTTC. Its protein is CASSQALAGENEQFF.